This T cell receptor (beta chain) was documented in a study of CD8 T cells in Susac syndrome. The CDR3 length is 13 residues. Germline V lookup: CDR1 LNHDA, CDR2 SQIVND (reference sequence). Trimming stripped 8 bases from V and 3 bases from J, with 13 bases between. RNA was extracted with the RNeasy kit, and a quantity of about 0.45 to 1 ug was reverse transcribed using random hexamers. TCRdb re-analysed the immunoSEQ multiplex PCR reads in MiXCR, keeping a single row per CDR3 protein. The table shows some 260,000 distinct CDR3 sequences, with roughly 93% occurring only once. Sequencing targeted TCR beta in blood CD8+ and CD4+ T cells. TEMRA cells were enriched by FACS, while CD8+ and CD4+ T cells were obtained through a negative isolation that was performed magnetically.

V gene TRBV19 combines with J gene TRBJ1-1, with D uncertain. The receptor comes from a human donor with multiple sclerosis. Specimen: CD4+ T cells from PBMCs. CDR3 region: CASLGPEDTEAFF. Here the CDR3 DNA reads TGTGCCAGTCTTGGTCCGGAGGACACTGAAGCTTTCTTT.